The T cell receptor (beta chain) described here comes from a study of blood T cell repertoires in COVID-19. This table comes from immunoSEQ multiplex PCR, and its TCRdb copy is limited to in-frame clones, with some not included. This table has hundreds of thousands of clones, around 90% appearing once. Participant reports of clinical history set cohort assignment. V shed 4 bases and J 4 bases; nucleotides not matched to a gene: 13. This CDR3 is built from 17 residues. The germline CDR1 and CDR2 sequences are SGDLS and YYNGEE. This clonotype was obtained from a woman under 30 with acute COVID-19. Material for sequencing was PBMCs or T cells enriched from blood (not recorded which). V usage is TRBV9 and J usage is TRBJ1-3; 8 positions agree with TRBD1. CDR3: CASSPGQATFLGNTIYF. CDR3 sequence (DNA): TGTGCCAGCAGCCCGGGACAGGCGACCTTTCTGGGAAACACCATATATTTT.